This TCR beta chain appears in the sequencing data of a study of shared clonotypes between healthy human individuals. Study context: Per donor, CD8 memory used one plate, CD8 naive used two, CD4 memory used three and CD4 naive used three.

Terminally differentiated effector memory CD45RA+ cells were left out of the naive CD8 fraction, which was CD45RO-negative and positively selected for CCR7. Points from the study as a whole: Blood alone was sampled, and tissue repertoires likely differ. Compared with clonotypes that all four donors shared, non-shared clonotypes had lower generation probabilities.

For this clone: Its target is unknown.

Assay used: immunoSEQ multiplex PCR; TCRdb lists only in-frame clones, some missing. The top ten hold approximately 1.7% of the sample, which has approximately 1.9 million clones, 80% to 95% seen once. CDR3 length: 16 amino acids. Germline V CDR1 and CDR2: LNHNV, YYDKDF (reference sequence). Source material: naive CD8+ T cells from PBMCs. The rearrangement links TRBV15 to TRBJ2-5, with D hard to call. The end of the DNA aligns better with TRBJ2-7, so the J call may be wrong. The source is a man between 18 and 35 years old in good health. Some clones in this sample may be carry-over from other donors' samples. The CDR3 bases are TGTGCCACCAGCAGAGATAATTGGCGAGGTAACAACGAGCAGTACTTC. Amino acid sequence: CATSRDNWRGNNEQYF.